The T cell receptor beta chain under discussion was sequenced for a study of blood T cell repertoires in COVID-19 (dated by TCRdb to 2020 to 2021). Background for the entire study: Collaborator samples came from the United States, Italy and Spain and covered acute and convalescent phases of COVID-19. The material from the prospective study consisted of cDNA or gDNA derived from T cells, B-cell-depleted T cells, or PBMCs. Deeply sampled blood TCRbeta repertoires from subjects exposed to, actively infected with, or recovered from COVID-19 were included in the dataset. The repertoires were released in a freely available public database meant as a resource for research on the immune response to SARS-CoV-2. Samples were obtained from the ongoing ImmuneRACE study (first 160 participants) and from 950 to 1,500 subjects provided by 6 global collaborators. The sample metadata nearly always contained a de-identified subject ID, COVID-19 status, age in years and sex. HLA class I and class II types, where available, came from metadata supplied by the sample provider rather than from assay-based typing.

V gives up 7 bases and J gives up 10 bases, and the segment between their germline ends measures 11 bases. According to the germline V gene, CDR1 reads MNHEY and CDR2 reads SVGAGI. Spanning cysteine to phenylalanine, the CDR3 consists of 11 amino acids. Just the 33-base CDR3 DNA is kept, in frame starting at base 1. The paper's findings and limits, for the study overall: How much clinical and demographic metadata was included differed by source and by participant, and the metadata was provided uncurated.

TCRbeta CDR3 regions were amplified from genomic DNA by means of the immunoSEQ Assay, a bias-controlled multiplex PCR. As for the authors' bioinformatics: Within the assay, amplification of reference gene primers was used to estimate how many nucleated cells each sample contained. Sequence reads were collapsed and filtered to measure the absolute abundance of every unique TCRbeta CDR3 rearrangement. For each sample, productive Simpson clonality was calculated as the square root of Simpson's diversity index over productive rearrangements. TCRdb holds this immuneACCESS table with in-frame rearrangements only. Some clones are missing; in checked studies, unresolved V genes explain under half, and the rest has no known cause. The DNA was the basis for D and trimming; V, J and clone size are from that table. For this sample the table gives 130,000 to 150,000 clones, of which under 90% were detected only once. The ten largest clones represent around 3.8% of the sample.

Samples from volunteer blood donors who had recovered from COVID-19 were contributed by a second Seattle source. Whole blood was collected in K2EDTA tubes by collaborating institutions according to the institutions' own protocols. For TCRbeta analysis, collaborators shipped samples as frozen whole blood, isolated PBMCs, or DNA extracted from either of those sample types. Concerning this clone: The clone's antigen remains unknown. Base qualities are missing; no much larger clone stands one base away.

The chain joins TRBV6-5 to TRBJ2-1, with an unclear D gene assignment. This clonotype was sampled from a man between 65 and 85 years old who had recovered from COVID-19. Sequencing input: peripheral blood. The CDR3 amino acid sequence is: CASNRLGEQFF. At the DNA level, the sequence is TGTGCCAGCAATCGACTTGGGGAGCAGTTCTTC.